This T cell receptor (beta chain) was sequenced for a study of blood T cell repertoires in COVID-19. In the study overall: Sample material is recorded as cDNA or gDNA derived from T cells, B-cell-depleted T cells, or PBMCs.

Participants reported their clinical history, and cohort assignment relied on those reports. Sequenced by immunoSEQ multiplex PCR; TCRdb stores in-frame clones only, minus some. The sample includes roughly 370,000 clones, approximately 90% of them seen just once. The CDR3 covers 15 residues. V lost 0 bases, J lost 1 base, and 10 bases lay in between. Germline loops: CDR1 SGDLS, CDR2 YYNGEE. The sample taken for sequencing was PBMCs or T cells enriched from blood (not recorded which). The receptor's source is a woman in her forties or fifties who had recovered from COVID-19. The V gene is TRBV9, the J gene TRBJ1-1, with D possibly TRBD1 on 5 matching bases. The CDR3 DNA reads TGTGCCAGCAGCGTAGCGGGAGGACAGAACACTGAAGCTTTCTTT. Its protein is CASSVAGGQNTEAFF.